The 9 T cell receptor beta chains below come from one sample, sequenced in a study of T cell responses to AZD1222 COVID-19 vaccine. This table comes from immunoSEQ multiplex PCR, and its TCRdb copy is limited to in-frame clones, with some not included. The sample comprises around 100,000 clones, about 90% of which are singletons, and more than 3.5% rests with the top ten. The sample was peripheral blood, taken on day 0 of MenACWY control vaccination. The receptors originated from an adult in good health.

This chain joins TRBV5-1 and TRBJ2-5; no reliable D call. The CDR3 is 14 amino acids. The V gene lost 0 bases and the J gene lost 4 bases, with 10 bases spanning the gap. Germline V CDR1 and CDR2: SGHRS, YFSETQ. Written as DNA, the CDR3 is TGCGCCAGCAGCTTGGCTGTGACAAGAGAGACCCAGTACTTC. Amino acid sequence: CASSLAVTRETQYF.

This clone has only one observation. The chain uses TRBV11-2 and TRBJ1-1; D gene ambiguous. Trimming took off 1 base at V and 6 bases at J, with 9 bases between the two ends. Germline V gives CDR1 SGHAT, CDR2 FQNNGV. CDR3 size: 13 residues. This CDR3 is CASSLVAGPEAFF. DNA for the CDR3: TGTGCCAGCAGCTTAGTAGCGGGCCCTGAAGCTTTCTTT.

This sequence joins TRBV13 and TRBJ2-7; 9 bases map to TRBD2. V shed 5 bases, J shed 3 bases, and the junction held 5 bases outside the gene matches. CDR3 size: 14 residues. Germline values: CDR1 PRHDT, CDR2 FYEKMQ (reference sequence). The CDR3 DNA is TGTGCCAGCAGCCCCTTAGCGGGAGTCTACGAGCAGTACTTC. The encoded protein is CASSPLAGVYEQYF.

The rearrangement joins TRBV2 to TRBJ2-7, with TRBD1 identical over 10 bases. Unmatched junction bases numbered 1, after V lost 6 bases and J lost 5 bases. Germline lookup yields CDR1 SNHLY and CDR2 FYNNEI. The CDR3 loop spans 12 amino acids. The CDR3 bases are TGTGCCAGCAGCGGACAGGGGGACGAGCAGTACTTC. It encodes CASSGQGDEQYF. The entire variable domain, with the rest obtained from reference TRBV2 and TRBJ2-7, is as follows: EPEVTQTPSHQVTQMGQEVILRCVPISNHLYFYWYRQILGQKVEFLVSFYNNEISEKSEIFDDQFSVERPDGSNFTLKIRSTKLEDSAMYFCASSGQGDEQYFGPGTRLTVT.

The rearrangement joins TRBV4-3 to TRBJ2-3; no clear D gene. This CDR3 spans 16 amino acids. The germline gives CDR1 LGHNA, CDR2 YSLEER. The V end lost 1 base, the J end lost 2 bases, and 13 bases lay between the germline ends. In DNA form, the CDR3 reads TGCGCCAGCAGCCAAGCCTTGGCACTCCCCACAGATACGCAGTATTTT. It yields the protein CASSQALALPTDTQYF.

The CDR3 nucleotides are TGTGCCAGCAGCGTAGACAGGGGGGCATACAATGAGCAGTTCTTC. Its translation is CASSVDRGAYNEQFF. This chain uses TRBV9 with TRBJ2-1; 8 nucleotides match TRBD1. V dropped 0 bases and J dropped 4; count of bases not matched to a gene: 3. This CDR3 is 15 amino acids long. The V gene's germline CDR1 is SGDLS and CDR2 YYNGEE.

The V call is TRBV12-3 or TRBV12-4, the J call TRBJ2-3; D remains unclear. The CDR3 is 11 residues long. V gave up 7 bases and J gave up 9 bases, with 11 bases separating them. For the CDR3, the DNA is TGTGCCAGCATGTTAGGTAGGACGCAGTATTTT. Translated, it gives CASMLGRTQYF.

The V and J genes are TRBV7-2 and TRBJ2-7; perhaps TRBD1 as D (5 bases). Per the germline V gene, CDR1 is SGHTA and CDR2 is FQGNSA. The V gene lost 1 base and the J gene lost 4 bases, with 14 bases spanning the gap. The CDR3 contains 15 residues. This CDR3 is CASSLEGQGYYEQYF. In nucleotides, the CDR3 is TGTGCCAGCAGCTTAGAGGGGCAGGGTTATTACGAGCAGTACTTC.

V and J are TRBV28 and TRBJ1-1; 7 bases are a match to TRBD1. This CDR3 region has 16 residues. V shed 6 bases and J 4 bases; nucleotides not matched to a gene: 14. CDR1 and CDR2 from the germline V gene are MDHEN and SYDVKM. In DNA form, the CDR3 reads TGTGCCAGCAGCCCCGTCGGGGGGAGGGGGCTCACTGAAGCTTTCTTT. This encodes CASSPVGGRGLTEAFF.